This TCR beta chain originates from a study of response to subunit inactivated influenza vaccine. With respect to this clonotype: Its antigen is still unknown.

The CDR3 is 14 residues long. Trimming at V came to 3 bases and at J to 5 bases, leaving 6 bases not matched to a gene. Germline loops: CDR1 DFQATT, CDR2 SNEGSKA (reference sequence). TCRdb independently ran MiXCR on the RT-PCR reads; one entry per CDR3 protein. The sample carries approximately 530,000 distinct CDR3 sequences, over 10% recorded once. Study-wide points: Authors suggested each seasonal influenza vaccination recruits few new T cells.

The source was PBMCs from blood, collected more than 35 days after vaccination. The receptor's source is a man aged 45-65 years who received an inactivated influenza vaccine. J is TRBJ2-5 and V is TRBV20-1; 10 nucleotides line up with TRBD1. CDR3 nucleotide sequence: TGCAGTGCTAGCCCGACAGGGGGCGGGGAGACCCAGTACTTC. It translates to CSASPTGGGETQYF.